Here is one TCR beta chain with its context. Its antigen is unidentified. Oncomine TCR Beta short-read sequencing was applied to DNA from cultured CD4+ T cells. Someone extracted genomic DNA from cultured CD4+ T cells. TCRdb fed the PCR reads into MiXCR, producing one record per CDR3 protein. The sample consists of 17,000 or so distinct CDR3 sequences, roughly 45% of them appearing once. This specimen comes from a study of vaccination and CD4 T cells after COVID-19. The wider study: The authors exposed cells to overlapping spike peptides derived from SARS-CoV-2, HCoV-NL63, HCoV-OC43 and HCoV-229E.

Specified treatment: approximately 10-day PBMC culture with coronavirus spike peptide pools or control peptides (ViraFEST assay). ViraFEST used peptide pools to expand antigen-specific T cells before TCR sequencing. CDR3 size: 16 residues. CDR1 and CDR2 from the germline V gene are MNHEY and SMNVEV (reference sequence). The V gene end was trimmed by 4 bases and the J gene end by 5 bases; junction bases not matched to a gene: 8. The starting material was CD4+ T cells from blood, cultured in vitro, obtained before SARS-CoV-2 vaccination. This chain links TRBV27 with TRBJ2-1; 10 bases line up with TRBD2. The source is a human donor who had recovered from COVID-19. CDR3 nucleotide sequence: TGTGCCAGCAGTTCGGAGACTAGCGGGCCTAACAATGAGCAGTTCTTC. It specifies CASSSETSGPNNEQFF.